A single sample is the source of the 4 T cell receptor beta chains below, sequenced in a study of shared clonotypes between healthy human individuals. The repertoire was sequenced with immunoSEQ multiplex PCR; TCRdb's copy has only in-frame clones and lacks some. The profile shows hundreds of thousands of clones, around 78% of them singletons. The sequencing input was memory CD4+ T cells sorted from blood. Specified subset: CD45RA-negative fraction. All receptors come from a woman younger than 45 in good health.

This clone has a handful of counts. The V and J genes are TRBV19 and TRBJ1-1; TRBD1 matches at 7 bases. Germline assignment: CDR1 LNHDA and CDR2 SQIVND (reference sequence). The CDR3 contains 16 residues. Trimming removed 7 bases from V and 1 base from J; junction bases left unmatched: 12. CDR3 DNA: TGTGCCAGTACCCCGTACAGGGGAAACGGGAACACTGAAGCTTTCTTT. Protein: CASTPYRGNGNTEAFF. Full variable domain (missing parts from reference TRBV19 and TRBJ1-1): DGGITQSPKYLFRKEGQNVTLSCEQNLNHDAMYWYRQDPGQGLRLIYYSQIVNDFQKGDIAEGYSVSREKKESFPLTVTSAQKNPTAFYLCASTPYRGNGNTEAFFGQGTRLTVV.

The rearrangement joins TRBV7-2 to TRBJ2-1; TRBD2 aligns across 7 bases. This CDR3 spans 13 amino acids. V trimming: 5 bases; J trimming: 10 bases; junction bases outside the gene matches: 8. Germline V lookup: CDR1 SGHTA, CDR2 FQGNSA. The DNA for the CDR3 is TGTGCCAGCAGCCGGCAGCGGGACCAGGAGCAGTTCTTC. Translating gives CASSRQRDQEQFF. The full variable domain, rest sourced from reference TRBV7-2 and TRBJ2-1, is GAGVSQSPSNKVTEKGKDVELRCDPISGHTALYWYRQSLGQGLEFLIYFQGNSAPDKSGLPSDRFSAERTGGSVSTLTIQRTQQEDSAVYLCASSRQRDQEQFFGPGTRLTVL.

This sequence joins TRBV30 and TRBJ1-1; the match to TRBD1 covers 7 bases. Germline values: CDR1 GTSNPN, CDR2 SVGIG (reference sequence). Losses at the gene ends were 3 bases for V and 0 bases for J; bases not matched to a gene: 7. The CDR3 totals 15 residues. CDR3 protein: CAWRRAGTVNTEAFF. In DNA form, the CDR3 reads TGTGCCTGGAGGAGGGCCGGGACAGTGAACACTGAAGCTTTCTTT. The full variable domain, in which reference TRBV30 and TRBJ1-1 provide the parts outside the CDR3, is SQTIHQWPATLVQPVGSPLSLECTVEGTSNPNLYWYRQAAGRGLQLLFYSVGIGQISSEVPQNLSASRPQDRQFILSSKKLLLSDSGFYLCAWRRAGTVNTEAFFGQGTRLTVV.

This clone has ten or more counts. The sample carries other DNA sequences with the same CDR3. This chain connects TRBV5-1 to TRBJ2-3; D is undetermined. The CDR3 is made up of 13 amino acids. The ends were cut back, 0 bases at V and 1 base at J, with 3 bases in the middle. In germline, CDR1 is SGHRS, CDR2 YFSETQ. The CDR3 is CASSLAGTDTQYF. DNA for the CDR3: TGCGCCAGCAGCTTGGCGGGCACAGATACGCAGTATTTT.